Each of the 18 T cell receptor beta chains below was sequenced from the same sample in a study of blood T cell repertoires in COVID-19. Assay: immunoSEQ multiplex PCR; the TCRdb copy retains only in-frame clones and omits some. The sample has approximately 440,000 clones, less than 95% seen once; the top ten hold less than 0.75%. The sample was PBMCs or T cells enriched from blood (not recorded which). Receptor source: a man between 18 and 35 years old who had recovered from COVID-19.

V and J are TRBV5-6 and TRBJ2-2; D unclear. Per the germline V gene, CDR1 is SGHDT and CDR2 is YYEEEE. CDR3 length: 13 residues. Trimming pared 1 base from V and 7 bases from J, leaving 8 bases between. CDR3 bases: TGTGCCAGCAGCTTGACTGGGCGCGGGGAGCTGTTTTTT. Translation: CASSLTGRGELFF.

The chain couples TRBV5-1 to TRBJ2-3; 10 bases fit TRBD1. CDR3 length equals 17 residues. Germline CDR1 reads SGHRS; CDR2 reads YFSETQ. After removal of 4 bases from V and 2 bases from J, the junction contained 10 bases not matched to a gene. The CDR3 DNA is TGCGCCAGCAGCGGAGGAACCGGGACAGGGGTCACAGATACGCAGTATTTT. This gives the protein CASSGGTGTGVTDTQYF.

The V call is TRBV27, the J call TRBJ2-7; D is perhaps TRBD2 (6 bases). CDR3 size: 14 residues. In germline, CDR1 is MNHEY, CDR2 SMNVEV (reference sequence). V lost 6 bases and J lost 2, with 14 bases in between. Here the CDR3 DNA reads TGTGCCAGCAGCCCCGACGGGGGACCCTACGAGCAGTACTTC. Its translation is CASSPDGGPYEQYF.

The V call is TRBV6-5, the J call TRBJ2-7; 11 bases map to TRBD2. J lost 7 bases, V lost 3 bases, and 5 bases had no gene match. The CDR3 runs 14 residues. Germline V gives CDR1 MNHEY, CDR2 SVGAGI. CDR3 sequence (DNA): TGTGCCAGCAGTTATGGTAGACTAGCGGGGGAGCAGTACTTC. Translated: CASSYGRLAGEQYF.

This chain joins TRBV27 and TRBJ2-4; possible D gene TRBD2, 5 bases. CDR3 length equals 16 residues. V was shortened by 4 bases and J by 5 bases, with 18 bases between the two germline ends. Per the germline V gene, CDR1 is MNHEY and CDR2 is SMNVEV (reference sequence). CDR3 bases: TGTGCCAGCAGTTCATCTTTTGTGCGGGCCCAAAACATTCAGTACTTC. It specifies CASSSSFVRAQNIQYF.

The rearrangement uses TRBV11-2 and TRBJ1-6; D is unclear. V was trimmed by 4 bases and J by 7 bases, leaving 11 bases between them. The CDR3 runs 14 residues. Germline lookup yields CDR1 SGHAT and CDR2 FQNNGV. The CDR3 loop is CASSSLSGNSPLHF. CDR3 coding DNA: TGTGCCAGCAGCTCTCTCAGTGGCAATTCACCCCTCCACTTT.

CDR3 loop: CASSLVSPGVGNEQFF. CDR3 nucleotide sequence: TGTGCCAGCAGCTTAGTTTCTCCGGGAGTGGGGAATGAGCAGTTCTTC. The chain has TRBV7-3 and TRBJ2-1; possible D gene TRBD2, 6 bases. Trimming pared 2 bases from V and 7 bases from J, leaving 18 bases between. CDR1 and CDR2 (germline): SGHTA, FQGTGA. This CDR3 has 16 amino acids.

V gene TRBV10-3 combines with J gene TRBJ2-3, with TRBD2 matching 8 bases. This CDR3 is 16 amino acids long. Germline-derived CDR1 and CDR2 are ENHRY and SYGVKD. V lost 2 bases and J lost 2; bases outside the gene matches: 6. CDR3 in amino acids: CAISEMAGGYTDTQYF. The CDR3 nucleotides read TGTGCCATCAGTGAGATGGCGGGGGGTTACACAGATACGCAGTATTTT.

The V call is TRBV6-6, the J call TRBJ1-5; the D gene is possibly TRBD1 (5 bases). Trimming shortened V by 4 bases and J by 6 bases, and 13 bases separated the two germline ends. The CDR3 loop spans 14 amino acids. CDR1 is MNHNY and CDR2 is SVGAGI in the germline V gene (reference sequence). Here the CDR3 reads CASSSGVVSQPQHF. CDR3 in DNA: TGTGCCAGCAGTTCGGGGGTAGTAAGTCAGCCCCAGCATTTT.

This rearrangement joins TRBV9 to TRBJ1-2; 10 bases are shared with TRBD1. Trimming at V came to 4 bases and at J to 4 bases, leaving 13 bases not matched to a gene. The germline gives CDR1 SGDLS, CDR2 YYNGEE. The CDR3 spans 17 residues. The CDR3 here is CASSPNPGQGLIYGYTF. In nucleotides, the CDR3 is TGTGCCAGCAGCCCTAACCCGGGACAGGGGTTAATCTATGGCTACACCTTC.

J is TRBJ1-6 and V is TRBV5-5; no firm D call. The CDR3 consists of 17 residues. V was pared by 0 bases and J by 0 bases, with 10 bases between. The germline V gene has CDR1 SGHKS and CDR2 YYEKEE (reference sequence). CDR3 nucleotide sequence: TGTGCCAGCAGCTTGGACGCCCTGAGCTCCTATAATTCACCCCTCCACTTT. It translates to CASSLDALSSYNSPLHF.

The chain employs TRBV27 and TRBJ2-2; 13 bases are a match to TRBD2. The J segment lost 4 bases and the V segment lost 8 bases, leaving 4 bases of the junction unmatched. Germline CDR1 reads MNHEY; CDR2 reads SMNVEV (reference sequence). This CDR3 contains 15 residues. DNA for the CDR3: TGTGCCAGCCGGACTAGCGGGAGCATCACCGGGGAGCTGTTTTTT. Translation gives CASRTSGSITGELFF.

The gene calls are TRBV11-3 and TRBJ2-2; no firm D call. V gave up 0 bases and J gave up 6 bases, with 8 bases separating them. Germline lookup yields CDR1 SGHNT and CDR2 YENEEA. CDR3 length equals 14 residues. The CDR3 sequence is CASSLDPSAGELFF. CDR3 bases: TGTGCCAGCAGCTTAGACCCCTCGGCCGGGGAGCTGTTTTTT. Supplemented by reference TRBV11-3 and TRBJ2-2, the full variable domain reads EAGVVQSPRYKIIEKKQPVAFWCNPISGHNTLYWYLQNLGQGPELLIRYENEEAVDDSQLPKDRFSAERLKGVDSTLKIQPAELGDSAVYLCASSLDPSAGELFFGEGSRLTVL.

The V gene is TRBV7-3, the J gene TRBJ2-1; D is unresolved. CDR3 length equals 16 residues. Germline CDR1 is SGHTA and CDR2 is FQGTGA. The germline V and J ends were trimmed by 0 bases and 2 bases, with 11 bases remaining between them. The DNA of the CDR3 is TGTGCCAGCAGCTTAACCGACTCGTTCCCCTACAATGAGCAGTTCTTC. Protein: CASSLTDSFPYNEQFF.

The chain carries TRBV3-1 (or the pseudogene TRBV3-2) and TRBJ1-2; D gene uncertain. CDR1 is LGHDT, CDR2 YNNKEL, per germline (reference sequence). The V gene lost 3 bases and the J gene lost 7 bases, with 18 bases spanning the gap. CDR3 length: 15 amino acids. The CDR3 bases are TGTGCCAGCAGCCATAGTTCAAAATCCGGGGTTGGCTACACCTTC. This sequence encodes CASSHSSKSGVGYTF.

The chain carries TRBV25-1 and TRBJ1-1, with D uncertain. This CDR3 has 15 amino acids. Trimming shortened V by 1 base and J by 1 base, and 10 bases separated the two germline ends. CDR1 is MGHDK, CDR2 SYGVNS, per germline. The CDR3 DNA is TGTGCCAGCAGTGAATCTGCGACATCGAACACTGAAGCTTTCTTT. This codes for CASSESATSNTEAFF.

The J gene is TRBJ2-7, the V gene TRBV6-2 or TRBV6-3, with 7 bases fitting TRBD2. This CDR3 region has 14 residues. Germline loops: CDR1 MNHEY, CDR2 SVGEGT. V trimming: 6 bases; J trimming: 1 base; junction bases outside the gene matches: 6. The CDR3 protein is CASSPSGTSYEQYF. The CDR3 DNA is TGTGCCAGCAGCCCTAGCGGTACATCCTACGAGCAGTACTTC.

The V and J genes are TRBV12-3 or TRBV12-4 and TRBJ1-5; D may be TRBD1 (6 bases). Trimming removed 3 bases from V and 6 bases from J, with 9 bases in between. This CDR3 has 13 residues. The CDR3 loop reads CASSFRGSQPQHF. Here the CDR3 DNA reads TGTGCCAGCAGTTTCAGGGGCTCTCAGCCCCAGCATTTT.